Below, 14 T cell receptor beta chains from the same sample are listed, as sequenced in a study of shared clonotypes between healthy human individuals. Produced via immunoSEQ multiplex PCR; TCRdb's table is partial and in-frame only. The data contain 730,000 or so clones, about 78% of them seen just once; the ten biggest clones take up about 1.8%. The specimen sequenced was memory CD4+ T cells sorted from blood. Subset specified: CD45RA-negative fraction. The origin of the receptors is a woman in her twenties or thirties in good health.

This clone has more than one count but fewer than ten. The chain joins TRBV5-1 to TRBJ2-7; 14 positions agree with TRBD2. This CDR3 has 16 amino acids. Germline V CDR1 and CDR2: SGHRS, YFSETQ. The J segment lost 7 bases and the V segment lost 4 bases, leaving 10 bases of the junction unmatched. The CDR3 region has the DNA TGCGCCAGCAGCCCGAGTGGGACTAGCGGGAGTGGAGAGCAGTACTTC. Protein: CASSPSGTSGSGEQYF.

The chain carries TRBV5-1 and TRBJ2-3, with a weak D call TRBD1 (6 bases). The CDR3 is 14 residues long. Trimming took off 2 bases at V and 6 bases at J, with 13 bases between the two ends. In germline, CDR1 is SGHRS, CDR2 YFSETQ. As DNA, the CDR3 is TGCGCCAGCAGCTTTGGACAGTCTGGTGATACGCAGTATTTT. Its protein is CASSFGQSGDTQYF.

The sample holds many counts of this clone. The CDR3 loop is CSVPSYTGELFF. The CDR3, as DNA: TGCAGCGTTCCCAGTTACACCGGGGAGCTGTTTTTT. The J gene is TRBJ2-2, the V gene TRBV29-1; no reliable D call. Trimming took off 5 bases at V and 3 bases at J, with 7 bases between the two ends. This CDR3 contains 12 residues. Germline CDR1 SQVTM, CDR2 ANQGSEA.

This chain links TRBV27 with TRBJ2-3, with no clear D. CDR3 length: 13 amino acids. Germline CDR1 and CDR2: MNHEY and SMNVEV (reference sequence). V gave up 1 base and J gave up 4 bases, with 6 bases separating them. The chain's CDR3 is CASSLLVSDTQYF. CDR3 nucleotide sequence: TGTGCCAGCAGTTTATTAGTTTCAGATACGCAGTATTTT.

This chain uses TRBV18 with TRBJ2-7; possible D gene TRBD1, 6 bases. CDR3 length equals 12 residues. V shed 5 bases and J shed 5 bases, with 10 bases lying between them. Per germline, CDR1 KGHSH and CDR2 LQKENI. The chain's CDR3 is CASSADSDEQYF. CDR3 bases: TGTGCCAGCTCAGCGGACAGCGACGAGCAGTACTTC.

This clone was counted between two and nine times. V is TRBV19 and J is TRBJ2-1, with 8 bases fitting TRBD2. The CDR3 loop spans 14 amino acids. CDR1 is LNHDA and CDR2 is SQIVND in the germline V gene (reference sequence). J lost 9 bases, V lost 7 bases, and 11 bases had no gene match. CDR3 bases: TGTGCCAGTACTAGCGGGTACGCCGCTGGTGAGCAGTTCTTC. Translation: CASTSGYAAGEQFF.

This sequence joins TRBV19 and TRBJ1-1, with D unclear. The ends were cut back, 6 bases at V and 1 base at J, with 12 bases in the middle. The CDR3 loop spans 14 amino acids. Germline V gene lookup returns CDR1 LNHDA and CDR2 SQIVND (reference sequence). CDR3 region: CASSRLKENTEAFF. The CDR3 DNA sequence: TGTGCCAGTAGCCGCTTAAAGGAGAACACTGAAGCTTTCTTT.

The chain is built from TRBV11-3 and TRBJ2-5; D possibly corresponds to TRBD1 (5 bases). CDR3 length: 13 residues. Germline CDR1 and CDR2: SGHNT and YENEEA. V was trimmed by 4 bases and J by 7 bases, leaving 13 bases between them. CDR3 nucleotides: TGTGCCAGCAGCTACTACAGGTCTGGGACCCAGTACTTC. Its translation: CASSYYRSGTQYF.

The chain couples TRBV7-2 to TRBJ2-7; tentative D call: TRBD1 (5 bases). Trimming took off 6 bases at V and 6 bases at J, with 15 bases between the two ends. This CDR3 contains 13 residues. Per the germline V gene, CDR1 is SGHTA and CDR2 is FQGNSA. CDR3 sequence: CASRSQTGTEQYF. In DNA, the CDR3 is TGTGCCAGCAGGTCCCAAACAGGAACCGAGCAGTACTTC.

The chain carries TRBV10-3 and TRBJ2-7, with D perhaps TRBD2 (6 bases). CDR3 length: 13 residues. V gave up 6 bases and J gave up 1 base, with 10 bases separating them. Looked up from germline, CDR1 is ENHRY and CDR2 is SYGVKD. DNA for the CDR3: TGTGCCATCAGCAGACTAGATTCCTACGAGCAGTACTTC. This translates into CAISRLDSYEQYF.

The chain employs TRBV2 and TRBJ2-5, with D perhaps matching TRBD1 or TRBD2 (5 bases each). Trimming took 0 bases from V and 2 from J, leaving 13 bases between them. The CDR3 length is 16 residues. The V gene's germline CDR1 is SNHLY and CDR2 FYNNEI. The CDR3 region is CASSEALGGGQETQYF. DNA for the CDR3: TGTGCCAGCAGTGAAGCGCTTGGGGGTGGGCAAGAGACCCAGTACTTC. Full variable domain (remainder filled in from reference TRBV2 and TRBJ2-5): EPEVTQTPSHQVTQMGQEVILRCVPISNHLYFYWYRQILGQKVEFLVSFYNNEISEKSEIFDDQFSVERPDGSNFTLKIRSTKLEDSAMYFCASSEALGGGQETQYFGPGTRLLVL.

This chain joins TRBV18 and TRBJ1-3, with a tentative D call TRBD1 (5 bases). The ends were cut back, 2 bases at V and 2 bases at J, with 13 bases in the middle. CDR1 KGHSH and CDR2 LQKENI come from the germline V gene. This CDR3 has 16 residues. The CDR3 here is CASSPSGIGAGNTIYF. The CDR3 bases are TGTGCCAGCTCACCATCAGGGATTGGGGCTGGAAACACCATATATTTT. The variable domain in full, with the rest retrieved from reference TRBV18 and TRBJ1-3, is NAGVMQNPRHLVRRRGQEARLRCSPMKGHSHVYWYRQLPEEGLKFMVYLQKENIIDESGMPKERFSAEFPKEGPSILRIQQVVRGDSAAYFCASSPSGIGAGNTIYFGEGSWLTVV.

This clone appeared once. This chain connects TRBV6-1 to TRBJ2-3; D is undetermined. V was pared by 0 bases and J by 9 bases, with 13 bases between. The CDR3 is 14 amino acids. From germline, CDR1 is MNHNS and CDR2 SASEGT. Here the CDR3 reads CASSEARRANTQYF. CDR3 coding DNA: TGTGCCAGCAGTGAAGCCCGACGGGCGAACACGCAGTATTTT.

V is TRBV19 and J is TRBJ2-1, with TRBD2 matching over 8 bases. The CDR3 is 17 amino acids. CDR1 LNHDA and CDR2 SQIVND come from the germline V gene (reference sequence). After removal of 6 bases from V and 0 bases from J, the junction contained 10 bases not matched to a gene. Here the CDR3 reads CASRSAGGESSYNEQFF. The CDR3 region has the DNA TGTGCCAGTAGATCGGCGGGGGGCGAGAGCTCCTACAATGAGCAGTTCTTC.